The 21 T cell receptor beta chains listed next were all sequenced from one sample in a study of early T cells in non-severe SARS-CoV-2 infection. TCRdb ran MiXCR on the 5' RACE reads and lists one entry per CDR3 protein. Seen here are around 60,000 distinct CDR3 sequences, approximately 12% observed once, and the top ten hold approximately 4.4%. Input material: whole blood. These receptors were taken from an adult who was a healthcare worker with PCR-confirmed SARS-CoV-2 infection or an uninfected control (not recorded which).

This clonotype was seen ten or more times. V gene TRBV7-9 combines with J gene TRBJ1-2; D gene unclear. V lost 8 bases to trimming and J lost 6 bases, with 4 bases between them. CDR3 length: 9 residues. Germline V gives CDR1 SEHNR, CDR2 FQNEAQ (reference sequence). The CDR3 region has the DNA TGTGCCAGCGGGGATGGCTACACCTTC. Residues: CASGDGYTF.

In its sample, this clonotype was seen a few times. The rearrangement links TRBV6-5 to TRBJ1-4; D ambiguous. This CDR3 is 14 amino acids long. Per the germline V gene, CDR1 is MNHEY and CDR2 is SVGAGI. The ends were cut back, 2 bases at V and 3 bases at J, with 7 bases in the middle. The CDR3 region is CASSYGGANEKLFF. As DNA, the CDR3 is TGTGCCAGCAGTTACGGTGGTGCTAATGAAAAACTGTTTTTT.

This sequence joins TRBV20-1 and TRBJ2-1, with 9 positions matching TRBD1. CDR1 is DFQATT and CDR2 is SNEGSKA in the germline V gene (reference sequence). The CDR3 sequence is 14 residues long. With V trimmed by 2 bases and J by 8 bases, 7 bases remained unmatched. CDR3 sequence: CSARTGQGWDEQFF. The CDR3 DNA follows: TGCAGTGCTAGAACCGGACAGGGGTGGGATGAGCAGTTCTTC.

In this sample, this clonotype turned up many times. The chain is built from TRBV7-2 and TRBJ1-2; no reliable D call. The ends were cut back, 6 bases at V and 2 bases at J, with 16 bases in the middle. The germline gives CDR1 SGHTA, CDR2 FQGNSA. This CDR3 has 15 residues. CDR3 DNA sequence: TGTGCCAGCAGTCCCAGGTCCCGAGGCAACTATGGCTACACCTTC. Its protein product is CASSPRSRGNYGYTF.

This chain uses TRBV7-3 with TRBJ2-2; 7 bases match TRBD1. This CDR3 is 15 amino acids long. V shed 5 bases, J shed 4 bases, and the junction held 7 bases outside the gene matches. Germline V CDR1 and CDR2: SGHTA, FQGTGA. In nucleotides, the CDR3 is TGTGCCAGCAGCCCGACCGGGACAGTCACCGGGGAGCTGTTTTTT. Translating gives CASSPTGTVTGELFF.

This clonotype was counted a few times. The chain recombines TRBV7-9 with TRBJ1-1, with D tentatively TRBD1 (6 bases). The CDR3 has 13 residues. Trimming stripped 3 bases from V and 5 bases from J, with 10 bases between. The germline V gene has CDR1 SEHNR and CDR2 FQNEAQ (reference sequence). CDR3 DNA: TGTGCCAGCAGCTTTCCTCAGGGGACTGAAGCTTTCTTT. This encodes CASSFPQGTEAFF.

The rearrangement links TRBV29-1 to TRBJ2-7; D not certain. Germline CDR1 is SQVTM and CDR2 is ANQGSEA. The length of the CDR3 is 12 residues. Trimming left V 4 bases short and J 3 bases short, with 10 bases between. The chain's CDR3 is CSVVSNSYEQYF. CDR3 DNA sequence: TGCAGCGTTGTTTCCAACAGCTACGAGCAGTACTTC.

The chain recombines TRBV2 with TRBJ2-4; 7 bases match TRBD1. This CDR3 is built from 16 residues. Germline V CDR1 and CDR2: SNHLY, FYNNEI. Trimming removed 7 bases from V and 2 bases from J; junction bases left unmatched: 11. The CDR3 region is CASNPRQGLTKNIQYF. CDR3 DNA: TGTGCCAGCAACCCTAGACAGGGTTTAACCAAAAACATTCAGTACTTC.

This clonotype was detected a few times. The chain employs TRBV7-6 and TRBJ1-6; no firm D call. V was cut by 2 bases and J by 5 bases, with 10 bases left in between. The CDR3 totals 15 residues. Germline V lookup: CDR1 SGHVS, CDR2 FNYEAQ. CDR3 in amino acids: CASSLISQDNSPLHF. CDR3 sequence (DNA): TGTGCCAGCAGCTTAATATCTCAGGATAATTCACCCCTCCACTTT.

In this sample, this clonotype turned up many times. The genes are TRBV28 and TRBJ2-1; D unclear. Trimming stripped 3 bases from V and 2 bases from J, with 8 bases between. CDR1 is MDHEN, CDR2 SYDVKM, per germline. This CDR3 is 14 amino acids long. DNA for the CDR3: TGTGCCAGCAGTTTGCCAGGACCCTACAATGAGCAGTTCTTC. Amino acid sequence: CASSLPGPYNEQFF. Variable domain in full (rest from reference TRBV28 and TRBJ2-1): DVKVTQSSRYLVKRTGEKVFLECVQDMDHENMFWYRQDPGLGLRLIYFSYDVKMKEKGDIPEGYSVSREKKERFSLILESASTNQTSMYLCASSLPGPYNEQFFGPGTRLTVL.

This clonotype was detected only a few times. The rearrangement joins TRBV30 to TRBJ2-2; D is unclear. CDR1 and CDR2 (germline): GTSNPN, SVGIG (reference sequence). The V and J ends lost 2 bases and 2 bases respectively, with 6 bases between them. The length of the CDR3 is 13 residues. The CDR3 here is CAWSRDNTGELFF. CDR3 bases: TGTGCCTGGAGTAGAGACAACACCGGGGAGCTGTTTTTT.

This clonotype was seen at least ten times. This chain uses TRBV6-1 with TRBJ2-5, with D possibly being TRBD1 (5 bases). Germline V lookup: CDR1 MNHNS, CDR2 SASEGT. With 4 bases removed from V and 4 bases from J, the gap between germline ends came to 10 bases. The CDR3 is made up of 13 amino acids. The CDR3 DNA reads TGTGCCAGCAGTGCCAGGGTGGCAGAGACCCAGTACTTC. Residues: CASSARVAETQYF.

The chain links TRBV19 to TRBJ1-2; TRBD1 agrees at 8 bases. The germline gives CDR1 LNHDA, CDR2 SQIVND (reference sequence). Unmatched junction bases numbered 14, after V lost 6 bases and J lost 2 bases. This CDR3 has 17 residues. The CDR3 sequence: CASRREAGGAQNYGYTF. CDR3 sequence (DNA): TGTGCCAGTAGACGGGAGGCAGGGGGCGCGCAGAACTATGGCTACACCTTC.

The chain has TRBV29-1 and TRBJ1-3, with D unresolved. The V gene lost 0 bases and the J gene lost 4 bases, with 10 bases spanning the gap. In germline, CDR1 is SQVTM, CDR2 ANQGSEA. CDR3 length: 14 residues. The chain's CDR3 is CSVEDPNRGNTIYF. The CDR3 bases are TGCAGCGTTGAAGATCCGAACAGAGGAAACACCATATATTTT.

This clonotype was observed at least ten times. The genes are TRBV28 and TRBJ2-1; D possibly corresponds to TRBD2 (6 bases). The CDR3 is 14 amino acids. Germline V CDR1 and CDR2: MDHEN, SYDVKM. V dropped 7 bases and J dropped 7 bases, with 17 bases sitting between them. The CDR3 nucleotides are TGTGCCAGCACCGATCTCGGGGGAGGTAATGAGCAGTTCTTC. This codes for CASTDLGGGNEQFF. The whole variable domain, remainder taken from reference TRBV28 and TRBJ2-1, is DVKVTQSSRYLVKRTGEKVFLECVQDMDHENMFWYRQDPGLGLRLIYFSYDVKMKEKGDIPEGYSVSREKKERFSLILESASTNQTSMYLCASTDLGGGNEQFFGPGTRLTVL.

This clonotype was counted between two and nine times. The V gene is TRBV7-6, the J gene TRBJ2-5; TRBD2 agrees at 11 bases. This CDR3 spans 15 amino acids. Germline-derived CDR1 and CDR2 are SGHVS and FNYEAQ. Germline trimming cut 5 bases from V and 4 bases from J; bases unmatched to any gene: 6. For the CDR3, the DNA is TGTGCCAGCAGCCGAGGACTAGCGGGCCCAGAGACCCAGTACTTC. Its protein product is CASSRGLAGPETQYF.

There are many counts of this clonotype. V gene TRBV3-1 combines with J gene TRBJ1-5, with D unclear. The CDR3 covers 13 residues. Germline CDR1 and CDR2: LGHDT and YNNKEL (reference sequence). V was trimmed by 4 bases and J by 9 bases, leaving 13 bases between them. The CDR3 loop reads CASSLAVPWPQHF. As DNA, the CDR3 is TGTGCCAGCAGCCTAGCGGTACCGTGGCCCCAGCATTTT.

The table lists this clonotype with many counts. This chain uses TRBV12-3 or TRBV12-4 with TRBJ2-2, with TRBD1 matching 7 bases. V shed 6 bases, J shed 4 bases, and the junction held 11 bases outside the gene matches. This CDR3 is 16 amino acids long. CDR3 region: CASRDRDSPVTGELFF. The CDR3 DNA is TGTGCCAGCAGAGATCGGGACAGTCCTGTCACCGGGGAGCTGTTTTTT.

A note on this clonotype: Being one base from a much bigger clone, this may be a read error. The CDR3: CASSLDAGRGNTEAFF. The CDR3 DNA follows: TGCGCCAGCAGCTTGGACGCGGGACGGGGGAACACTGAAGCTTTCTTT. The chain joins TRBV5-1 to TRBJ1-1, with D possibly being TRBD1 (5 bases). CDR3 size: 16 residues. From germline, CDR1 is SGHRS and CDR2 YFSETQ. The V end was cut by 0 bases, the J end by 1 base, with 13 bases between.

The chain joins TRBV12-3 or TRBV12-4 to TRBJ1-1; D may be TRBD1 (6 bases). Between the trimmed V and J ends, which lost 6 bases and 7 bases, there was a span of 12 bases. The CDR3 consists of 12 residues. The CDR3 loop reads CASSPGHLEAFF. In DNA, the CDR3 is TGTGCCAGCAGCCCGGGACACCTTGAAGCTTTCTTT.

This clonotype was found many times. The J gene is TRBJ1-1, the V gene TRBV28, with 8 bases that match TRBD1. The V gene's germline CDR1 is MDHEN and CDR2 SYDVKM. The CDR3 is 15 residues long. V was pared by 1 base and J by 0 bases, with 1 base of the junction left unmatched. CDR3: CASSLSGGLNTEAFF. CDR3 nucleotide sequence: TGTGCCAGCAGTTTATCAGGGGGCTTGAACACTGAAGCTTTCTTT.